The rows below give T cell receptor beta chains drawn from one sample of a study of blood T cell repertoires in COVID-19. The method was immunoSEQ multiplex PCR; TCRdb's version includes in-frame clones alone and lacks a portion of them. The data hold 500,000 or so clones, with around 90% observed a single time. Input material: PBMCs or T cells enriched from blood (not recorded which). All receptors come from a woman aged 18-35 years who had recovered from COVID-19. The conserved cysteine and the conserved F or W are not part of the CDR3 here. The size of a clone is reported for some rows only, either as once, few or many, or as a class for expanded clones.

v_call clone_size cdr3_aa
TRBV4-1 NA ASSQDYRGASEQF
TRBV27 NA ASSRGGNEQF
TRBV19 NA ASSISTGVDQPQH
TRBV29-1 NA SVASGMNEPQH
TRBV5-4 NA ASSPRGTDLYT
TRBV5-4 NA ASSPGQVNTEAF
TRBV27 NA ASSPLSTNEKLF
TRBV27 NA ASSRDRGGYGYT
TRBV19 NA ASSPGTGSYEQY
TRBV15 few ATSIIGMSGYT
TRBV9 NA ASSVVAGATDTQY
TRBV6-1 NA ASSEARRTQY
TRBV6-5 few ASRAGQSSYT
TRBV10-2 NA ASGEGILGGGYT
TRBV30 NA AWRATGAGNTIY
TRBV5-6 NA ASSLAGQGGYGYT
TRBV9 NA ASSLNRGVSTDTQY
TRBV6-5 once ASTSDTNSYEQY
TRBV3-1/TRBV3-2 NA ASSHQKEGTYNEQF
TRBV6-6 many ASSQSLTLIIRQVDRKPQH
TRBV10-1 NA ASSESGEDTQY
TRBV5-1 NA ASSLRHQNNEQF
TRBV11-2 NA ASSPGQALSYGYT
TRBV5-4 NA ASSSPGGSYNEQF
TRBV10-2 NA ASSESGGRAF
TRBV11-2 NA ASSLQGYSPLH
TRBV9 NA ASSGPEGTRGYT
TRBV9 NA ASSPRDYTDTQY
TRBV5-6 NA ASSFISGGAGTDTQY
TRBV5-6 NA ASSHDRVGDYT
TRBV28 NA ASSLPDRNTEAF
TRBV7-8 few ASSFSEETQY
TRBV19 NA ASSSPYRDRATEAF
TRBV13 once ASSLGTGASTDTQY
TRBV4-1 NA ASSQVSGAIRGQY
TRBV30 NA AWSVPGFRDLQH
TRBV7-9 NA ASSSWLGSREEKLF
TRBV7-2 NA ASSPRGLTVGETQY
TRBV28 NA ASSLNPVNRVEQY
TRBV4-1 NA ASSQDYVQDYGYT
TRBV4-2 NA ASSQDPGDTEAF
TRBV30 NA AWSVRDRGFMNTEAF
TRBV27 NA ASSFAYGGGDGYT
TRBV11-2 NA ASRRTGRSSTGELF
TRBV7-9 NA ASSPGTGETQY
TRBV6-5 NA ASSPQGRETQY
TRBV28 NA ASTLGGPLREQY
TRBV2 NA ASTLWPGGEKLF
TRBV19 NA ASNLLAGGLTGELF
TRBV5-1 NA ASSLDKSGNTIY
TRBV12-3/TRBV12-4 NA ASSYRGREQY
TRBV28 NA AIPSKGGPGQPQH
TRBV28 NA ASGSQGYGYT
TRBV4-2 NA ASSQGPYTGSSYNSPLH
TRBV24-1 NA ATSKQGTEAF